Listed here is a single T cell receptor beta chain. Its antigen is unidentified. These data belong to a study of T cell responses to AZD1222 COVID-19 vaccine. Study information: Investigators merged groups given second doses at roughly 4 or roughly 12 weeks. The study, taken as a whole, reports: Sampling that yielded the repertoires occurred only after the peak T cell response. CD4 TCRs linked to vaccination spanned spike, dominating at 160-218 and 743-854.

Trimming took off 5 bases at V and 15 bases at J, with 14 bases between the two ends. The germline gives CDR1 SGHAT, CDR2 FQDESV (reference sequence). The CDR3 sequence is 11 residues long. Method: immunoSEQ multiplex PCR; TCRdb's copy keeps in-frame clones and lacks some. The sample lists about 97,000 clones, 70% to 90% occurring once. The TCR sequence derives from an adult in good health. The source was peripheral blood, collected on day 0 of AZD1222 vaccination. This rearrangement joins TRBV11-1 to TRBJ2-1; tentatively, D is TRBD1 or TRBD2 (5 bases each). CDR3 nucleotides: TGTGCCAGCAGCCTAGGGGCTACTAGGTTCTTC. It encodes CASSLGATRFF.